The 9 T cell receptor beta chains given below trace back to one sample, sequenced in a study of blood T cell repertoires in COVID-19. Sequencing used immunoSEQ multiplex PCR; TCRdb keeps in-frame clones, though not all of them. The sample has over 200,000 clones, 85% to 90% seen once. Sequencing was carried out using PBMCs or T cells enriched from blood (not recorded which). The receptors shown here come from a young man who had recovered from COVID-19.

The gene calls are TRBV27 and TRBJ2-7; 7 bases are shared with TRBD1. Germline trimming cut 6 bases from V and 6 bases from J; bases unmatched to any gene: 8. The CDR3 spans 13 residues. The germline CDR1 and CDR2 sequences are MNHEY and SMNVEV (reference sequence). The CDR3 region has the DNA TGTGCCAGCAGGCGACAGGGCCGGTCCGAGCAGTACTTC. Protein sequence: CASRRQGRSEQYF.

J is TRBJ2-1 and V is TRBV27; 7 nucleotides line up with TRBD2. The junction had 6 bases not matched to a gene; V was cut back by 4 bases and J by 3 bases. The CDR3 is made up of 15 amino acids. The germline V gene encodes CDR1 MNHEY and CDR2 SMNVEV (reference sequence). CDR3 DNA: TGTGCCAGCAGTTCCCGACTAGCTGACTACAATGAGCAGTTCTTC. Residues: CASSSRLADYNEQFF.

This chain joins TRBV6-5 and TRBJ2-7, with TRBD2 identical over 10 bases. Germline V gene data show CDR1 as MNHEY and CDR2 as SVGAGI. V trimming: 10 bases; J trimming: 4 bases; junction bases outside the gene matches: 7. The CDR3 has 13 residues. CDR3 protein: CATQRGGLYEQYF. As DNA, the CDR3 is TGTGCCACCCAGCGGGGGGGCCTGTACGAGCAGTACTTC.

The rearrangement joins TRBV5-1 to TRBJ2-1; 7 nucleotides line up with TRBD2. This CDR3 has 17 residues. Per germline, CDR1 SGHRS and CDR2 YFSETQ. The junction had 10 bases not matched to a gene; V was cut back by 4 bases and J by 0 bases. The CDR3 nucleotides read TGCGCCAGCAGCCCGGGGGTAGCGGGTGACTCCTACAATGAGCAGTTCTTC. Translation: CASSPGVAGDSYNEQFF.

The genes are TRBV5-1 and TRBJ1-3, with a tentative D call TRBD1 (6 bases). The CDR3 length is 15 residues. V gave up 4 bases and J gave up 2 bases, with 13 bases separating them. Germline V gene data show CDR1 as SGHRS and CDR2 as YFSETQ. CDR3: CASSPGQHTGNTIYF. CDR3 DNA: TGCGCCAGCAGCCCTGGACAGCACACTGGAAACACCATATATTTT.

The J gene is TRBJ1-5, the V gene TRBV10-3; 10 bases agree with TRBD1. V was pared by 0 bases and J by 6 bases, with 5 bases of the junction left unmatched. The V gene's germline CDR1 is ENHRY and CDR2 SYGVKD. The CDR3 totals 16 residues. DNA for the CDR3: TGTGCCATCAGTGAGTCGTGGACAGGGGGGGGTCAGCCCCAGCATTTT. It yields the protein CAISESWTGGGQPQHF.

This chain uses TRBV28 with TRBJ2-7, with D possibly being TRBD2 (6 bases). Trimming took 2 bases from V and 5 from J, leaving 10 bases between them. This CDR3 spans 13 amino acids. The germline V gene has CDR1 MDHEN and CDR2 SYDVKM. The CDR3 loop is CASSLGGTHEQYF. DNA for the CDR3: TGTGCCAGCAGTTTAGGGGGGACCCACGAGCAGTACTTC. Full variable domain (remainder filled in from reference TRBV28 and TRBJ2-7): DVKVTQSSRYLVKRTGEKVFLECVQDMDHENMFWYRQDPGLGLRLIYFSYDVKMKEKGDIPEGYSVSREKKERFSLILESASTNQTSMYLCASSLGGTHEQYFGPGTRLTVT.

The J gene is TRBJ2-3, the V gene TRBV5-1, with D perhaps matching TRBD2 (5 bases). The CDR3 has 15 amino acids. From germline, CDR1 is SGHRS and CDR2 YFSETQ. The ends were cut back, 5 bases at V and 0 bases at J, with 13 bases in the middle. The CDR3 DNA follows: TGCGCCAGCAGTATCAGGCTAGCCAGCACAGATACGCAGTATTTT. This sequence encodes CASSIRLASTDTQYF.

The V call is TRBV5-1, the J call TRBJ2-3, with 8 positions matching TRBD2. The CDR3 runs 16 residues. With 8 bases clipped from V and 2 bases from J, the junction kept 13 bases outside the gene matches. Germline values: CDR1 SGHRS, CDR2 YFSETQ. The CDR3 reads CARRTAGDWDTDTQYF. DNA for the CDR3: TGCGCCAGGAGGACAGCGGGAGATTGGGACACAGATACGCAGTATTTT.